This TCR beta chain is from a study of shared clonotypes between healthy human individuals. Naive CD8 cells, CD45RO-negative and positively selected for CCR7, excluded terminally differentiated effector memory CD45RA+ cells. A deep-level run was used for the assay. Only in-frame clones appear in the TCRdb table, and some are missing; sequencing was by immunoSEQ multiplex PCR. The profile shows around 2,100,000 clones, approximately 94% of them singletons. The V gene's germline CDR1 is MNHEY and CDR2 SVGAGI. V shed 5 bases and J shed 5 bases, with 19 bases lying between them. The CDR3 consists of 15 residues.

This chain uses TRBV6-5 with TRBJ2-7, with D unresolved. The clonotype comes from a man younger than 30 in good health. Material: naive CD8+ T cells sorted from blood. This CDR3 reads CASSPGPSMQDEQYF. The CDR3 coding sequence is TGTGCCAGCAGTCCGGGCCCGAGTATGCAGGACGAGCAGTACTTC.